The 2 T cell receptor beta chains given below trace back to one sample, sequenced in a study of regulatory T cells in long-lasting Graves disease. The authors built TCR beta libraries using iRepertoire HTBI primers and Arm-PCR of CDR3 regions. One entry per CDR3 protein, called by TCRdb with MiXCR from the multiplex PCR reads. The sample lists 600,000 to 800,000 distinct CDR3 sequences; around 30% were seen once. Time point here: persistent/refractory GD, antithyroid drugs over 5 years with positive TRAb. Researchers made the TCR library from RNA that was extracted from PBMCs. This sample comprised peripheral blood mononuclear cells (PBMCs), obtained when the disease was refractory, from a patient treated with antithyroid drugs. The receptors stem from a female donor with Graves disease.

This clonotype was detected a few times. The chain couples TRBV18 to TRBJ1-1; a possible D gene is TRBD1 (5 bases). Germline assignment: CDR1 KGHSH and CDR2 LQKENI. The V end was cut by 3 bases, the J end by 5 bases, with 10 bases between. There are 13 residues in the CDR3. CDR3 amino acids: CASSPQGMTEAFF. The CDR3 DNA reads TGTGCCAGCTCACCGCAGGGAATGACTGAAGCTTTCTTT.

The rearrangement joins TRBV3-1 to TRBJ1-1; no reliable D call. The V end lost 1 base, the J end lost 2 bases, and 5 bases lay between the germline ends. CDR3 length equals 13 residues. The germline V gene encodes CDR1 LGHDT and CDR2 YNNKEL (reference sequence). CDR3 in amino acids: CASSQATNTEAFF. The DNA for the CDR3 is TGTGCCAGCAGCCAAGCGACCAACACTGAAGCTTTCTTT.